The 4 T cell receptor beta chains reported below all come from one sample, sequenced in a study of cytomegalovirus exposure and HLA in healthy donors. The study ran its PCR with 60 Vbeta and 13 Jbeta primers. The repertoire was sequenced with immunoSEQ multiplex PCR; TCRdb's copy has only in-frame clones and lacks some. The sample lists about 130,000 clones; approximately 87% were seen once. Source material: PBMCs. These receptors all stem from a man younger than 35 in good health and CMV-seropositive.

The V and J genes are TRBV2 and TRBJ2-7; D is ambiguous. The V gene's germline CDR1 is SNHLY and CDR2 FYNNEI. The germline V and J ends were trimmed by 0 bases and 2 bases, with 5 bases remaining between them. CDR3 size: 13 residues. The CDR3 coding sequence is TGTGCCAGCAGTGAAGCCAGGCCCTACGAGCAGTACTTC. Amino acid sequence: CASSEARPYEQYF.

This rearrangement joins TRBV11-2 to TRBJ2-3; 7 nucleotides align to TRBD2. The CDR3 extends over 13 amino acids. The V segment lost 0 bases and the J segment 8 bases; nucleotides outside the gene matches: 2. The germline gives CDR1 SGHAT, CDR2 FQNNGV. The CDR3 loop is CASSLDAGVTQYF. CDR3 nucleotides: TGTGCCAGCAGCTTAGATGCGGGAGTTACGCAGTATTTT.

This clone was counted a single time. V usage is TRBV9 and J usage is TRBJ1-1; 9 bases agree with TRBD1. CDR1 and CDR2 from the germline V gene are SGDLS and YYNGEE. The V and J ends lost 4 bases and 4 bases, in that order; junction bases with no gene match: 11. This CDR3 is built from 16 residues. The CDR3 DNA reads TGTGCCAGCAGCCCCCCGGGACAGGGTTGGGGCACTGAAGCTTTCTTT. Protein sequence: CASSPPGQGWGTEAFF.

This chain links TRBV19 with TRBJ2-4; D is unclear. Trimming stripped 3 bases from V and 6 bases from J, with 15 bases between. The CDR3 sequence is 15 residues long. The germline V gene encodes CDR1 LNHDA and CDR2 SQIVND (reference sequence). CDR3 loop: CASSIPAISGNIQYF. The CDR3 DNA reads as TGTGCCAGTAGTATTCCTGCTATTTCGGGAAACATTCAGTACTTC.